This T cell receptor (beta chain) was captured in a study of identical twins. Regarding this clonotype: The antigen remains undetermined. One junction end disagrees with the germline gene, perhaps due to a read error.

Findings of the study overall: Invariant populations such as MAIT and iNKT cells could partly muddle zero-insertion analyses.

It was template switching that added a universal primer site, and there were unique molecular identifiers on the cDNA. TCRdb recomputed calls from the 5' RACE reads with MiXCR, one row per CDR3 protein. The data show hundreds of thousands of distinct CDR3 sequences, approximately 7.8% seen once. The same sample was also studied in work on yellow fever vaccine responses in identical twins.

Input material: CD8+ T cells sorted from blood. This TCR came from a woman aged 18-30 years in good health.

The CDR3 region has the DNA TGTGCCAGCCGACCCGGGACAGGGAACTCTGAAGCTTTCTTT. Amino acids: CASRPGTGNSEAFF. The chain links TRBV6-1 to TRBJ1-1; TRBD1 aligns across 9 bases. The CDR3 covers 14 residues. Germline-derived CDR1 and CDR2 are MNHNS and SASEGT.